The next 16 T cell receptor beta chains were all read from a single sample in a study of T cell clonality in common variable immunodeficiency. Points from the study as a whole: In common variable immunodeficiency, TCR beta chains reportedly carried fewer deletions and N-nucleotide insertions.

TCRdb keeps only in-frame clones here, not all; method: immunoSEQ multiplex PCR. The data list fewer than 30,000 clones, none observed once; less than 30% falls to the top ten. These receptors have no known antigen. Source material: peripheral blood mononuclear cells. The receptor set was obtained from a human donor with common variable immunodeficiency.

Remarks on this clone: Sequencing ends 3 residues short of the CDR3 end; the germline J gene provides the rest. J is TRBJ2-3 and V is TRBV7-6; 9 bases line up with TRBD2. With 5 bases clipped from V and 7 bases from J, the junction kept 4 bases outside the gene matches. Germline CDR1 reads SGHVS; CDR2 reads FNYEAQ. CDR3 length: 13 residues. CDR3 DNA (partial): TGTGCCAGCAGCCCGACTAGCGGCCATACG. Amino acid sequence: CASSPTSGHT. The whole CDR3 region reads CASSPTSGHTQYF.

This clone was counted only a few times. The CDR3 end falls 3 residues outside the read, so it is completed with the germline J gene. The chain carries TRBV7-2 and TRBJ1-5; TRBD1 matches at 11 bases. After removal of 5 bases from V and 6 bases from J, the junction contained 3 bases not matched to a gene. The CDR3 length is 14 residues. Germline V gene sequence: CDR1 SGHTA, CDR2 FQGNSA. CDR3 DNA (partial): TGTGCCAGCAGCATGGGACAGGGGGTTCAGCCC. This sequence encodes CASSMGQGVQP. The whole CDR3 sequence reads CASSMGQGVQPQHF. The whole variable domain, filled in from reference TRBV7-2 and TRBJ1-5, reads GAGVSQSPSNKVTEKGKDVELRCDPISGHTALYWYRQSLGQGLEFLIYFQGNSAPDKSGLPSDRFSAERTGGSVSTLTIQRTQQEDSAVYLCASSMGQGVQPQHFGDGTRLSIL.

The sample holds many counts of this clone. The read halts 3 residues ahead of the CDR3 end, with the missing end drawn from the germline J gene. The rearrangement uses TRBV5-6 and TRBJ2-7, with 7 bases matching TRBD2. V lost 4 bases and J lost 0; bases outside the gene matches: 4. CDR1 is SGHDT, CDR2 YYEEEE, per germline. The CDR3 loop spans 14 amino acids. This chain's CDR3 is CASSAGLGSYEQYF. Partial CDR3 DNA: TGTGCCAGCAGCGCTGGACTAGGCTCCTACGAG.

This clone was counted ten times or more. Read data end 3 residues before the CDR3 end; the end is taken from the germline J gene. The chain combines TRBV7-3 with TRBJ2-3; 8 positions agree with TRBD2. The CDR3 has 15 residues. Germline V lookup: CDR1 SGHTA, CDR2 FQGTGA. V dropped 0 bases and J dropped 6; count of bases not matched to a gene: 5. The covered CDR3 bases are TGTGCCAGCAGCTTAACGTCGGTAGCGGGGGATACG. Translated, it gives CASSLTSVAGDT. The full-length CDR3 reads as CASSLTSVAGDTQYF.

Concerning this clone: Coverage ceases 3 residues before the CDR3 finishes, and the germline J gene fills in the end. The chain is built from TRBV5-1 and TRBJ2-7, with 8 bases that match TRBD1. The CDR3 is made up of 15 amino acids. The germline V gene encodes CDR1 SGHRS and CDR2 YFSETQ. V lost 4 bases, J lost 3 bases, and 9 bases stayed unmatched. The CDR3 loop reads CASSEPGQGIYEQYF. The part of the CDR3 DNA that was read is TGCGCCAGCAGCGAACCCGGACAGGGAATCTACGAG.

This clone has ten or more counts. The read ends 3 residues early relative to the CDR3; the germline J gene fills the gap. The chain combines TRBV2 with TRBJ1-1, with D possibly TRBD1 on 5 matching bases. CDR1 and CDR2 (germline): SNHLY, FYNNEI. This CDR3 comprises 13 residues. Trimming took off 8 bases at V and 2 bases at J, with 12 bases between the two ends. CDR3 DNA, as far as it was read: TGTGCCAGCGAAGCTCAGGGCAACACTGAA. Protein: CASEAQGNTE. The whole CDR3 region reads CASEAQGNTEAFF.

This clone was counted many times. The read is 3 residues too short to cover the CDR3 end, so that end is filled in from the germline J gene. The gene calls are TRBV19 and TRBJ1-5; D unresolved. Trimming removed 6 bases from V and 4 bases from J, with 10 bases in between. This CDR3 region has 13 residues. Germline V CDR1 and CDR2: LNHDA, SQIVND (reference sequence). The CDR3 loop reads CASSYSLNQPQHF. CDR3 DNA, as far as it was read: TGTGCCAGTAGCTACTCGTTAAATCAGCCC. The full variable domain, in which reference TRBV19 and TRBJ1-5 provide the parts outside the CDR3, is DGGITQSPKYLFRKEGQNVTLSCEQNLNHDAMYWYRQDPGQGLRLIYYSQIVNDFQKGDIAEGYSVSREKKESFPLTVTSAQKNPTAFYLCASSYSLNQPQHFGDGTRLSIL.

To note about this clone: The read finishes 3 residues shy of the CDR3 end, and the germline J gene is used to complete it. The J gene is TRBJ1-5, the V gene TRBV19; perhaps TRBD1 as D (5 bases). The length of the CDR3 is 16 residues. Germline CDR1 and CDR2: LNHDA and SQIVND (reference sequence). Trimming shortened V by 3 bases and J by 5 bases, and 17 bases separated the two germline ends. CDR3 protein: CASSISPHRLHQPQHF. CDR3 DNA, as far as it was read: TGTGCCAGTAGTATCTCTCCCCACAGGTTACATCAGCCC.

By proportion, this clone is medium-sized. The read ends 3 residues before the CDR3 terminus; that terminus is restored from the germline J gene. This rearrangement joins TRBV12-3 or TRBV12-4 to TRBJ1-5, with D perhaps TRBD1 (6 bases). The V and J ends lost 8 bases and 4 bases respectively, with 12 bases between them. The length of the CDR3 is 13 residues. The CDR3 bases that were read are TGTGCCAGCGCCAGGGGTGGGAATCAGCCC. Translated: CASARGGNQP. The full-length CDR3 reads as CASARGGNQPQHF.

The table lists this clone with many counts. The CDR3 is cut off 3 residues early in the read; its end comes from the germline J gene. V gene TRBV7-2 combines with J gene TRBJ1-1; no reliable D call. The CDR3 is 12 amino acids. Germline lookup yields CDR1 SGHTA and CDR2 FQGNSA. Partial CDR3 DNA: TGTGCCAGCAGCTTAGGGCGCCCGGGA. Its protein product is CASSLGRPG. In full, the CDR3 reads CASSLGRPGAFF.

About this clone itself: The CDR3 extends 3 residues past the end of the read, so its final part is completed from the germline J gene. The V and J genes are TRBV7-2 and TRBJ1-2, with 9 bases matching TRBD1. This CDR3 comprises 15 residues. In germline, CDR1 is SGHTA, CDR2 FQGNSA. Trimming cost V 1 base and J 5 bases; bases outside gene matches: 5. The CDR3 is CASSLVMGQGYGYTF. The DNA read from the CDR3 is TGTGCCAGCAGCTTAGTTATGGGACAGGGATATGGC.

Turning to this clone: The missing CDR3 end, 3 residues past where the read stops, is filled in from the germline J gene. This rearrangement joins TRBV19 to TRBJ1-5; 7 positions match TRBD1. Unmatched junction bases numbered 9, after V lost 7 bases and J lost 0 bases. Germline V lookup: CDR1 LNHDA, CDR2 SQIVND (reference sequence). This CDR3 region has 16 residues. CDR3 region: CASKDGQDDSNQPQHF. Incomplete CDR3 DNA: TGTGCCAGTAAAGATGGACAGGACGATAGCAATCAGCCC.

Points on this clone: The sequenced fragment ends 3 residues before the CDR3 boundary, so the rest is inferred from the germline J gene. This chain connects TRBV5-6 to TRBJ1-1; possibly TRBD1 for D (5 bases). V was clipped by 2 bases and J by 4 bases, with 12 bases between them. Germline V gene data show CDR1 as SGHDT and CDR2 as YYEEEE. The CDR3 runs to 14 residues. The covered CDR3 bases are TGTGCCAGCAGCTTTCCGACGCAGGGCACTGAA. Amino acid sequence: CASSFPTQGTE. The whole CDR3 region reads CASSFPTQGTEAFF.

This clone was detected a few times. The read falls 3 residues short of the CDR3 end, and the missing part is taken from the germline J gene. The chain couples TRBV20-1 to TRBJ2-5; 9 nucleotides agree with TRBD2. Trimming removed 1 base from V and 1 base from J; junction bases left unmatched: 7. The CDR3 spans 16 residues. CDR1 and CDR2 (germline): DFQATT, SNEGSKA (reference sequence). CDR3 loop: CSARAGTAGGQETQYF. The DNA read from the CDR3 is TGCAGTGCTAGAGCGGGGACAGCGGGGGGCCAAGAGACC.

This clone has more than one count but fewer than ten. The CDR3 end is not reached by the read, which stops 3 residues before it; the germline J gene fills it in. V and J are TRBV19 and TRBJ2-5, with 16 bases matching TRBD2. The CDR3 is made up of 18 amino acids. The J segment lost 0 bases and the V segment lost 5 bases, leaving 6 bases of the junction unmatched. Germline assignment: CDR1 LNHDA and CDR2 SQIVND (reference sequence). The CDR3: CASSGPGLAGGNQETQYF. The covered CDR3 bases are TGTGCCAGTAGTGGCCCGGGACTAGCGGGGGGGAACCAAGAGACC.

This clone occurred many times. The read falls 3 residues short of the CDR3 end, and the missing part is taken from the germline J gene. The gene calls are TRBV6-2 or TRBV6-3 and TRBJ1-2; D unclear. Germline V CDR1 and CDR2: MNHEY, SVGEGT. The CDR3 contains 13 residues. V was shortened by 6 bases and J by 6 bases, with 14 bases between the two germline ends. CDR3 region: CASSHPKRNGYTF. The part of the CDR3 DNA that was read is TGTGCCAGCAGCCACCCAAAGCGGAATGGC.